Presented here are 26 T cell receptor beta chains from one specimen sequenced in a study of T cells in Graves' hyperthyroidism and ophthalmopathy. There were TCR beta CDR3 regions amplified from RNA transcripts. TCR CDR3 underwent first-round RT-PCR with the HTBI primer set. TCRdb ran MiXCR on the multiplex PCR reads and lists one entry per CDR3 protein. Seen here are around 690,000 distinct CDR3 sequences, 17% observed once, and the top ten hold about 16%. The sequenced material came from blood. Receptor source: a man aged 50 to 60 with Graves' hyperthyroidism.

In this sample, this clonotype turned up many times. The gene calls are TRBV6-1 and TRBJ2-7, with D unresolved. CDR1 and CDR2 from the germline V gene are MNHNS and SASEGT. This CDR3 has 14 residues. Trimming shortened V by 6 bases and J by 12 bases, and 24 bases separated the two germline ends. CDR3 sequence: CASRKTGLSDEVYF. The CDR3 DNA sequence: TGTGCCAGCAGGAAGACCGGGTTAAGTGACGAGGTGTACTTC.

The sample holds many counts of this clonotype. The genes are TRBV20-1 and TRBJ2-5; TRBD2 matches 7 bases. The trim removed 4 bases at V and 1 base at J, leaving 6 bases unmatched. The V gene's germline CDR1 is DFQATT and CDR2 SNEGSKA (reference sequence). This CDR3 is built from 14 residues. DNA of the CDR3: TGCAGTGCTATACGGGAGGTAGCCCAAGAGACCCAGTACTTC. Its translation: CSAIREVAQETQYF.

This clonotype was picked up many times. The chain combines TRBV6-2 or TRBV6-3 with TRBJ1-1, with TRBD1 as a possible D gene (5 bases). The length of the CDR3 is 15 residues. Per the germline V gene, CDR1 is MNHEY and CDR2 is SVGEGT. V gave up 5 bases and J gave up 1 base, with 14 bases separating them. CDR3 in DNA: TGTGCCAGCAGTCGTTACGGGGGGACGAACACTGAAGCTTTCTTT. Translated, it gives CASSRYGGTNTEAFF.

A word on this clonotype: Since a much larger clone is just one base distant, this may be a read error. The chain joins TRBV11-2 to TRBJ2-1; no clear D. Looked up from germline, CDR1 is SGHAT and CDR2 is FQNNGV. The CDR3 sequence is 15 residues long. CDR3 coding DNA: TGTGCCAGCAGCTTAGTTGACCACTCCTACAATGAGCAGCTCTTC. This translates into CASSLVDHSYNEQLF.

In its sample, this clonotype was seen many times. This sequence joins TRBV20-1 and TRBJ2-7, with D possibly TRBD2 on 6 matching bases. This CDR3 is 14 amino acids long. Germline CDR1 is DFQATT and CDR2 is SNEGSKA (reference sequence). Trimming took off 6 bases at V and 0 bases at J, with 15 bases between the two ends. The CDR3 loop is CSAPGGDLSYEQYF. CDR3 sequence (DNA): TGCAGTGCCCCTGGAGGGGACCTCTCCTACGAGCAGTACTTC.

This chain links TRBV20-1 with TRBJ2-1; 14 nucleotides match TRBD2. The CDR3 length is 16 residues. The V gene's germline CDR1 is DFQATT and CDR2 SNEGSKA (reference sequence). V lost 1 base, J lost 4 bases, and 3 bases stayed unmatched. CDR3 in amino acids: CSARVGTSGGYNEQFF. In DNA, the CDR3 is TGCAGTGCTAGAGTGGGGACTAGCGGGGGATACAATGAGCAGTTCTTC.

This clonotype was recorded a few times. CDR3 sequence reads: CASADGQGVYNEQFF. The CDR3 nucleotides read TGTGCTAGTGCCGACGGACAGGGGGTATACAATGAGCAGTTCTTC. The chain carries TRBV12-5 and TRBJ2-1; TRBD1 matches 10 bases. V dropped 7 bases and J dropped 4; count of bases not matched to a gene: 7. The CDR3 extends over 15 amino acids. Germline V gives CDR1 LGHNT, CDR2 FRNRAP.

This clonotype has at least ten counts. The J gene is TRBJ1-2, the V gene TRBV28; D remains ambiguous. Germline CDR1 reads MDHEN; CDR2 reads SYDVKM. V was pared by 1 base and J by 1 base, with 10 bases between. The CDR3 is 15 residues long. The DNA of the CDR3 is TGTGCCAGCAGTTTATCTAAGTATGTTAACTATGGCTACACCTTC. This translates into CASSLSKYVNYGYTF.

This clonotype was found a few times. DNA of the CDR3: TGCAGCGGGAGGGGATCTGCAACTAATGAAAAACTGTTTTTT. Protein product: CSGRGSATNEKLFF. The genes are TRBV29-1 and TRBJ1-4, with a weak D call TRBD1 (5 bases). Trimming cost V 7 bases and J 0 bases, with 12 bases left between them. The germline gives CDR1 SQVTM, CDR2 ANQGSEA. The length of the CDR3 is 14 residues.

This clonotype was seen a handful of times. CDR3 amino acids: CASRGDRGYTDTQYF. CDR3 nucleotides: TGTGCCAGCAGGGGGGACAGGGGGTATACAGATACGCAGTATTTT. The chain recombines TRBV28 with TRBJ2-3; 11 nucleotides align to TRBD1. The V gene end was trimmed by 6 bases and the J gene end by 3 bases; junction bases not matched to a gene: 5. The CDR3 spans 15 residues. The V gene's germline CDR1 is MDHEN and CDR2 SYDVKM.

This clonotype was seen only a few times. The V gene is TRBV2, the J gene TRBJ1-6, with TRBD1 matching 7 bases. J was trimmed by 7 bases and V by 8 bases; bases with no gene match: 8. This CDR3 spans 14 amino acids. From germline, CDR1 is SNHLY and CDR2 FYNNEI. The CDR3 here is CASLMGQMNSPLHF. The CDR3 coding sequence is TGTGCCAGCCTAATGGGACAGATGAATTCACCCCTCCACTTT.

This clonotype was recorded many times. The CDR3 region is CASSYPVLAGGEYNEQFF. In nucleotides, the CDR3 is TGTGCCAGCAGCTACCCAGTATTAGCGGGAGGGGAATACAATGAGCAGTTCTTC. V is TRBV7-9 and J is TRBJ2-1; 11 nucleotides line up with TRBD2. There are 18 residues in the CDR3. The ends lost 4 bases at V and 4 bases at J; junction bases unmatched: 12. The germline gives CDR1 SEHNR, CDR2 FQNEAQ (reference sequence).

The rearrangement joins TRBV4-1 to TRBJ2-1; D is tentatively TRBD1 or TRBD2 (5 bases each). V was trimmed by 4 bases and J by 4 bases, leaving 23 bases between them. The CDR3 totals 18 residues. The germline V gene encodes CDR1 MGHRA and CDR2 YSYEKL. The CDR3 nucleotides are TGCGCCAGCAGCCCTCTGGGGGAGAGTTCGCATTTTTACAATGAGCAGTTCTTC. It encodes CASSPLGESSHFYNEQFF.

This clonotype was counted many times. The chain links TRBV11-2 to TRBJ2-5; 10 positions agree with TRBD1. This CDR3 has 16 amino acids. V lost 5 bases to trimming and J lost 3 bases; unmatched junction nucleotides: 9. In germline, CDR1 is SGHAT, CDR2 FQNNGV. The CDR3 DNA reads TGTGCCAGCAGCAAAAGGACTGGGACAGGGGAAGAGACCCAGTACTTC. Its protein is CASSKRTGTGEETQYF.

This clonotype showed up just a few times. The rearrangement joins TRBV4-1 to TRBJ1-4, with D unclear. V shed 4 bases and J shed 6 bases, with 12 bases lying between them. This CDR3 is built from 14 residues. The germline V gene has CDR1 MGHRA and CDR2 YSYEKL. CDR3 in DNA: TGCGCCAGCAGCCTCGGCGGACTGCATGAAAAACTGTTTTTT. Translation gives CASSLGGLHEKLFF.

The chain combines TRBV7-9 with TRBJ2-3, with D possibly being TRBD1 (5 bases). Trimming took 2 bases from V and 2 from J, leaving 14 bases between them. From germline, CDR1 is SEHNR and CDR2 FQNEAQ (reference sequence). This CDR3 comprises 16 residues. CDR3 DNA sequence: TGTGCCAGCAGCTTACTGAAGGGGCGGAACACAGATACGCAGTATTTT. This gives the protein CASSLLKGRNTDTQYF.

Ten or more counts support this clonotype. The chain recombines TRBV7-8 with TRBJ2-3; no reliable D call. CDR1 and CDR2 (germline): SGHVS, FQNEAQ. V was pared by 4 bases and J by 4 bases, with 24 bases between. CDR3 length: 18 residues. The CDR3 nucleotides are TGTGCCAGCAGCTCCGAACACCGGTTTCCACTTCGCGCAGATACGCAGTATTTT. Encoded protein: CASSSEHRFPLRADTQYF.

The V gene is TRBV19, the J gene TRBJ2-2; perhaps TRBD2 as D (6 bases). The germline V gene has CDR1 LNHDA and CDR2 SQIVND (reference sequence). The CDR3 contains 16 residues. V lost 0 bases and J lost 1, with 9 bases in between. CDR3 sequence (DNA): TGTGCCAGTAGTATAGATGCCGGGGGGAACACCGGGGAGCTGTTTTTT. Encoded protein: CASSIDAGGNTGELFF.

The rearrangement uses TRBV27 and TRBJ1-5, with a weak D call TRBD1 (6 bases). There are 13 residues in the CDR3. V gave up 5 bases and J gave up 3 bases, with 8 bases separating them. Germline V CDR1 and CDR2: MNHEY, SMNVEV (reference sequence). This CDR3 reads CASSLGHNQPQHF. CDR3 nucleotide sequence: TGTGCCAGCAGTCTGGGACACAATCAGCCCCAGCATTTT.

The sample holds many counts of this clonotype. The rearrangement links TRBV27 to TRBJ2-1, with 8 positions matching TRBD2. CDR1 is MNHEY and CDR2 is SMNVEV in the germline V gene (reference sequence). The CDR3 is 15 amino acids. Trimming took 4 bases from V and 0 from J; bases not matched to a gene: 2. CDR3 in amino acids: CASSYGTSSYNEQFF. CDR3 bases: TGTGCCAGCAGTTACGGGACTAGCTCCTACAATGAGCAGTTCTTC.

This clonotype came up many times. The chain carries TRBV6-1 and TRBJ2-2; D is unresolved. CDR1 and CDR2 from the germline V gene are MNHNS and SASEGT. Deletions cut 2 bases from V and 1 base from J, with 8 bases between. The CDR3 sequence is 15 residues long. CDR3 nucleotide sequence: TGTGCCAGCAGTGAATGGTGGGAGAACACCGGGGAGCTGTTTTTT. It translates to CASSEWWENTGELFF.

This clonotype was observed many times. The rearrangement joins TRBV10-3 to TRBJ1-4; D is perhaps TRBD1 (5 bases). Trimming removed 3 bases from V and 7 bases from J, with 18 bases in between. The CDR3 length is 16 residues. Germline V gene data show CDR1 as ENHRY and CDR2 as SYGVKD. This CDR3 reads CAISEHPGRGSEKLFF. DNA for the CDR3: TGTGCCATCAGTGAACATCCAGGGAGGGGTAGTGAAAAACTGTTTTTT.

The sample holds many counts of this clonotype. The chain is built from TRBV7-8 and TRBJ1-4; unclear D gene. This CDR3 has 14 residues. The V and J ends lost 3 bases and 2 bases respectively, with 7 bases between them. Germline V gene sequence: CDR1 SGHVS, CDR2 FQNEAQ. The CDR3 DNA sequence: TGTGCCAGCAGCTTTAGTTCGACTAATGAAAAACTGTTTTTT. It specifies CASSFSSTNEKLFF.

This clonotype showed up many times. CDR3 sequence: CASSDGTSGFTDTQYF. In nucleotides, the CDR3 is TGTGCCAGCAGCGACGGGACTAGCGGATTCACAGATACGCAGTATTTT. The rearrangement joins TRBV9 to TRBJ2-3; 11 bases agree with TRBD2. The CDR3 length is 16 residues. With 3 bases clipped from V and 2 bases from J, the junction kept 5 bases outside the gene matches. CDR1 and CDR2 from the germline V gene are SGDLS and YYNGEE.

The chain combines TRBV3-1 with TRBJ2-7; D is possibly TRBD1 (5 bases). V was pared by 1 base and J by 3 bases, with 10 bases between. Per the germline V gene, CDR1 is LGHDT and CDR2 is YNNKEL (reference sequence). This CDR3 has 14 amino acids. The CDR3 spells CASSQVRDYYEQYF. The CDR3 region has the DNA TGTGCCAGCAGCCAAGTCAGGGATTACTACGAGCAGTACTTC.

This clonotype showed up many times. The CDR3 DNA sequence: TGTGCCAGTAGCGCCATAGCGGGAGGGCCCGGCGGGGAGCTGTTTTTT. Residues: CASSAIAGGPGGELFF. The J gene is TRBJ2-2, the V gene TRBV19; 11 positions agree with TRBD2. The junction had 10 bases not matched to a gene; V was cut back by 6 bases and J by 7 bases. Germline V gives CDR1 LNHDA, CDR2 SQIVND (reference sequence). CDR3 length: 16 amino acids.